What follows is one TCR beta chain and its context. The antigen is undetermined. Sequencing templates came from extracted RNA that was reverse transcribed into cDNA. This table comes from immunoSEQ multiplex PCR, and its TCRdb copy is limited to in-frame clones, with some not included. The sample includes approximately 42,000 clones, under 70% of them seen just once. The sample comes from a study of CD8+ T cells in alopecia areata. Across the study: The study gave tofacitinib for 6 to 18 months, then 6 months off drug.

Trimming cost V 0 bases and J 3 bases, with 6 bases left between them. The CDR3 is 13 amino acids. CDR1 MGHRA and CDR2 YSYEKL come from the germline V gene. The treatment denotes: oral pan-JAK inhibitor, 5-10 mg twice daily. PBMCs, the starting material, were the source of sorted CD4+ and CD8+ T cells. Study-wide results and limits: On tofacitinib, scalp and blood still held many of the expanded lesional clones. Among patients, TCR sharing was less clear than in mice, a difference possibly due in part to HLA diversity in the patient population.

This specimen was CD8+ T cells sorted from blood, taken at week 4, from a patient treated with tofacitinib. V is TRBV4-1 and J is TRBJ2-7; D uncertain. The clonotype was recovered from a human donor with alopecia areata. The CDR3 protein is CASSQEQHYEQYF. DNA of the CDR3: TGCGCCAGCAGCCAAGAGCAGCACTACGAGCAGTACTTC.